This TCR beta chain was sequenced for a study of T-cell memory formation after mild COVID-19. Trimming took off 4 bases at V and 5 bases at J, with 11 bases between the two ends. This CDR3 has 13 residues. Germline CDR1 is PRHDT and CDR2 is FYEKMQ (reference sequence). TCRdb passed the 5' RACE reads through MiXCR, listing each CDR3 protein once. The sample includes about 400,000 distinct CDR3 sequences, approximately 24% of them seen just once. The rearrangement uses TRBV13 and TRBJ1-2; tentative D call: TRBD1 (6 bases). The sample comprised PBMCs or a T cell subset sorted from them (not recorded which). The clonotype comes from an adult woman who had mild COVID-19 (a few samples of this study predate the infection). Cell type and time point are not known. CDR3 protein: CASSWEDRYGYTF. The CDR3 bases are TGTGCCAGCAGCTGGGAGGACAGATATGGCTACACCTTC.